This T cell receptor (beta chain) was observed in a study of T cell changes during pregnancy in multiple sclerosis. The CDR3 is made up of 10 amino acids. Here immunoSEQ multiplex PCR was the method, and the copy in TCRdb shows in-frame clones only, minus some. The sample contains fewer than 80,000 clones, about 94% of which appear only once. V usage is TRBV21-1 and J usage is TRBJ2-7; the table assigns TRBD2, which was not confirmed against the DNA. TRBV21-1 is designated a pseudogene. The sequence came from a female donor with multiple sclerosis, enrolled in a pregnancy study. The sample consisted of CD4+ T cells from peripheral blood mononuclear cells, taken after pregnancy. In DNA form, the CDR3 reads TGTGCCATTAATTCCTACGAGCAGTACTTC. This gives the protein CAINSYEQYF.